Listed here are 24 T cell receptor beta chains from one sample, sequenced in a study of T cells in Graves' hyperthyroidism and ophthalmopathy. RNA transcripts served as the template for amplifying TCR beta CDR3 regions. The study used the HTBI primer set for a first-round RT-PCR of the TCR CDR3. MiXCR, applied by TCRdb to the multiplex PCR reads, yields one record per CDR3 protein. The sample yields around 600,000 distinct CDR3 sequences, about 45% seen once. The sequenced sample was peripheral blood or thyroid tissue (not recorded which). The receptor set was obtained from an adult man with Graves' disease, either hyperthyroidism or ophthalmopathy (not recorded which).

The CDR3 here is CASSRPGTGNYGYTF. The CDR3 nucleotides are TGTGCCAGCAGCCGTCCCGGGACAGGGAACTATGGCTACACCTTC. The chain employs TRBV2 and TRBJ1-2; TRBD1 agrees at 9 bases. The CDR3 has 15 amino acids. The trim removed 6 bases at V and 2 bases at J, leaving 7 bases unmatched. Per germline, CDR1 SNHLY and CDR2 FYNNEI.

CDR3 residues: CASSEDRGQEGYTF. Here the CDR3 DNA reads TGTGCCAGCAGCGAGGACAGGGGGCAGGAGGGCTACACCTTC. The chain links TRBV9 to TRBJ1-2; 11 bases fit TRBD1. The CDR3 has 14 residues. With V trimmed by 3 bases and J by 8 bases, 6 bases remained unmatched. CDR1 and CDR2 from the germline V gene are SGDLS and YYNGEE.

In nucleotides, the CDR3 is TGTGCCAGCAGTGAGTGGCCAGGGAATGGCTACACCTTC. Protein sequence: CASSEWPGNGYTF. The rearrangement links TRBV2 to TRBJ1-2, with D possibly TRBD1 on 5 matching bases. Germline-derived CDR1 and CDR2 are SNHLY and FYNNEI. The ends were cut back, 3 bases at V and 6 bases at J, with 11 bases in the middle. This CDR3 is built from 13 residues.

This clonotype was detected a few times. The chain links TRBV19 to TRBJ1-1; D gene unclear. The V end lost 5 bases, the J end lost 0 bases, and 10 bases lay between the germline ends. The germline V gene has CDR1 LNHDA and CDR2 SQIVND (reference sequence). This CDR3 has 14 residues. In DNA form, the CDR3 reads TGTGCCAGTAGTGTAAACCAGATGAACACTGAAGCTTTCTTT. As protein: CASSVNQMNTEAFF.

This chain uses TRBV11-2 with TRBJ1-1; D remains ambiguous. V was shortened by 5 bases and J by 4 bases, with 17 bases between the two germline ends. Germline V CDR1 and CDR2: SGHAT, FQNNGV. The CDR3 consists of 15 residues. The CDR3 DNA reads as TGTGCCAGCAGCCCTTTACACGACTGGGGCACTGAAGCTTTCTTT. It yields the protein CASSPLHDWGTEAFF. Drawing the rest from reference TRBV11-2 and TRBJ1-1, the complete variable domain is EAGVAQSPRYKIIEKRQSVAFWCNPISGHATLYWYQQILGQGPKLLIQFQNNGVVDDSQLPKDRFSAERLKGVDSTLKIQPAKLEDSAVYLCASSPLHDWGTEAFFGQGTRLTVV.

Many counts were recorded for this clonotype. The CDR3 here is CSAPDRGRGGNQPQHF. For the CDR3, the DNA is TGCAGTGCGCCGGACAGGGGGCGCGGTGGCAATCAGCCCCAGCATTTT. The rearrangement uses TRBV20-1 and TRBJ1-5, with TRBD1 matching 11 bases. The CDR3 is 16 residues long. V lost 6 bases, J lost 2 bases, and 9 bases stayed unmatched. Germline-derived CDR1 and CDR2 are DFQATT and SNEGSKA (reference sequence).

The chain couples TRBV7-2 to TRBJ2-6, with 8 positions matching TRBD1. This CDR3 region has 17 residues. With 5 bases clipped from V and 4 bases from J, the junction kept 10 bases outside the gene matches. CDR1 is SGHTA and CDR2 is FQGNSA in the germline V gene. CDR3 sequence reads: CASSHSRGRYGANVLTF. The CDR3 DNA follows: TGTGCCAGCAGCCATAGCAGGGGGCGGTACGGGGCCAACGTCCTGACTTTC.

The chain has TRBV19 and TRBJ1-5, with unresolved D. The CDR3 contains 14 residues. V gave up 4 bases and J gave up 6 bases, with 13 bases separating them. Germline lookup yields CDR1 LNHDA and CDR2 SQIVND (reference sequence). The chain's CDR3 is CASSRWGGGQPQHF. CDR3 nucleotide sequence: TGTGCCAGTAGTAGATGGGGAGGCGGTCAGCCCCAGCATTTT.

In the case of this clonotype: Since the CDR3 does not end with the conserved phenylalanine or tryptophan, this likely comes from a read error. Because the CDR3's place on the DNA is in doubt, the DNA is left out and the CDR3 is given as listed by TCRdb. CDR3 in amino acids: CASSETGD. This chain connects TRBV7-9 to TRBJ1-4; TRBD1, the D gene given by the table, was not confirmed from the DNA. The germline V gene has CDR1 SEHNR and CDR2 FQNEAQ (reference sequence). The CDR3 region is 8 residues in length, termini included.

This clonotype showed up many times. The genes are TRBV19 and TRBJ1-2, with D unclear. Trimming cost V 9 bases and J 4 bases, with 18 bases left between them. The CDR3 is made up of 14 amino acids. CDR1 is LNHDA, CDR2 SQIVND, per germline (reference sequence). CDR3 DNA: TGTGCCAGCACCAGCCCGGGCCTACCCTATGGCTACACCTTC. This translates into CASTSPGLPYGYTF.

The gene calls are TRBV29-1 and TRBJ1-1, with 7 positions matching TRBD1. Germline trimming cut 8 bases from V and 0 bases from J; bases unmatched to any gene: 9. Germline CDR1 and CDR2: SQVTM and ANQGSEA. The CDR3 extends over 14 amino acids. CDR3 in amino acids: CSPQRGRMNTEAFF. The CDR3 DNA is TGCAGCCCCCAGAGGGGGCGCATGAACACTGAAGCTTTCTTT.

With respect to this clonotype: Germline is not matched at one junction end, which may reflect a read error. CDR3 protein: CASSLNRGQGFPYEQYF. The CDR3, as DNA: TGCGCCAGCAGCTTGAACCGGGGACAGGGTTTCCCCTACGAGCAGTACTTC. V usage is TRBV7-2 and J usage is TRBJ2-7, with TRBD1 matching over 9 bases. The germline gives CDR1 SGHTA, CDR2 FQGNSA. The CDR3 runs to 17 residues.

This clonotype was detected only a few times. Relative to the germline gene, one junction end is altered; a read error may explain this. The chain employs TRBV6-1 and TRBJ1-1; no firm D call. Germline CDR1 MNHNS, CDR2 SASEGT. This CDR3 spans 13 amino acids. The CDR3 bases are TGTGCCGGCAGTGAATTGGGCGGCACTGAAGCTTTCTTT. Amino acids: CAGSELGGTEAFF.

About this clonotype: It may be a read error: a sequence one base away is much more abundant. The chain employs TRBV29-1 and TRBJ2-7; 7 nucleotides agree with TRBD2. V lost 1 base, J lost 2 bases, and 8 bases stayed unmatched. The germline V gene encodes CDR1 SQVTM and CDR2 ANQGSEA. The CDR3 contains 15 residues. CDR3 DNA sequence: TGCAGCGTTGAAGTCGCGGCTAGCGGACCCTACGAGCAGTACTTC. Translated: CSVEVAASGPYEQYF.

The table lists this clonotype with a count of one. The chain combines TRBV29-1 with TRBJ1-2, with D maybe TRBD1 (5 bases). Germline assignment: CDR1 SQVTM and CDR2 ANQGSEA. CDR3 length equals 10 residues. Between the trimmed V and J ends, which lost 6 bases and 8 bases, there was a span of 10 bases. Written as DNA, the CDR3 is TGCAGCGTAGGGGAGGAGGGCTACACCTTC. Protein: CSVGEEGYTF.

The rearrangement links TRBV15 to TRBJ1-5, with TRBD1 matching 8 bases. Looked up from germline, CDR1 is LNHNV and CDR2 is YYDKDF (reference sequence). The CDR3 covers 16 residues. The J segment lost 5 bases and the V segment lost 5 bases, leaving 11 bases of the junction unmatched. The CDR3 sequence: CATSLRQGQLHQPQHF. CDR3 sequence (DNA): TGTGCCACCAGCCTCCGACAGGGGCAGCTACATCAGCCCCAGCATTTT.

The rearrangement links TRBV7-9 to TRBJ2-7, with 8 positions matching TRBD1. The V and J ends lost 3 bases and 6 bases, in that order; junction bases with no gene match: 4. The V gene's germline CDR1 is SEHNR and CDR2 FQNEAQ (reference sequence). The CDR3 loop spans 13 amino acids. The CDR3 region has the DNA TGTGCCAGCAGCTTCCCGACAGGGGCCGAGCAGTACTTC. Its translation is CASSFPTGAEQYF.

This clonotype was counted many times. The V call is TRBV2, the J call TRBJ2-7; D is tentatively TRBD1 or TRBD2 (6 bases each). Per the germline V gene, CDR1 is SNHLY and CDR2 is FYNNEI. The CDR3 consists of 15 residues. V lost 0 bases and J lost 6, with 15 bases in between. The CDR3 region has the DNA TGTGCCAGCAGTGAAGCTCCTCGGGGGCGAGGCGAGCAGTACTTC. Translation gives CASSEAPRGRGEQYF.

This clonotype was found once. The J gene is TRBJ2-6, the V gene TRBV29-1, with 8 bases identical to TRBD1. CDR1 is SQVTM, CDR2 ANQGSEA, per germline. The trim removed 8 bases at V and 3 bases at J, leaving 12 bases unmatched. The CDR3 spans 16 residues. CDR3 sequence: CSIAIGRGLGANVLTF. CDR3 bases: TGCAGCATAGCGATAGGCAGGGGGCTTGGGGCCAACGTCCTGACTTTC. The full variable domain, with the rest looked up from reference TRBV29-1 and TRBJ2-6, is SAVISQKPSRDICQRGTSLTIQCQVDSQVTMMFWYRQQPGQSLTLIATANQGSEATYESGFVIDKFPISRPNLTFSTLTVSNMSPEDSSIYLCSIAIGRGLGANVLTFGAGSRLTVL.

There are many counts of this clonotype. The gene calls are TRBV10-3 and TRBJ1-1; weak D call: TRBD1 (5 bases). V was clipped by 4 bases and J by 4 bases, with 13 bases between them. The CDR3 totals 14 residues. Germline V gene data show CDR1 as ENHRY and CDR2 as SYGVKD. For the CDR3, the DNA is TGTGCCATCAGTGGCGTAGGGGATCGCACTGAAGCTTTCTTT. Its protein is CAISGVGDRTEAFF.

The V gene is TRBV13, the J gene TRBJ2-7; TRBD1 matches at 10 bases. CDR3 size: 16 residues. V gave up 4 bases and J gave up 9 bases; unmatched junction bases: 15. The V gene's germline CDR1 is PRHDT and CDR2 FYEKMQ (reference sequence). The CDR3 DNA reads TGTGCCAGCAGCTCCCAGAAGGGACAGGGGTTGTCCCGGCAGTACTTC. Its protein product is CASSSQKGQGLSRQYF.

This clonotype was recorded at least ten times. The CDR3 here is CASSPAPGQGRGYTF. CDR3 nucleotides: TGTGCCAGCAGCCCCGCCCCGGGACAGGGCCGAGGCTACACCTTC. V is TRBV7-9 and J is TRBJ1-2; 9 bases are shared with TRBD1. The CDR3 loop spans 15 amino acids. With V trimmed by 5 bases and J by 8 bases, 12 bases remained unmatched. Per the germline V gene, CDR1 is SEHNR and CDR2 is FQNEAQ (reference sequence).

This CDR3 is CASSFDRRLLNTEAFF. The CDR3 DNA follows: TGCGCCAGCAGCTTTGACAGGCGCCTCTTGAACACTGAAGCTTTCTTT. V and J are TRBV5-1 and TRBJ1-1; weak D call: TRBD1 (6 bases). The germline V gene has CDR1 SGHRS and CDR2 YFSETQ. The germline V and J ends were trimmed by 2 bases and 0 bases, with 14 bases remaining between them. The CDR3 covers 16 residues.

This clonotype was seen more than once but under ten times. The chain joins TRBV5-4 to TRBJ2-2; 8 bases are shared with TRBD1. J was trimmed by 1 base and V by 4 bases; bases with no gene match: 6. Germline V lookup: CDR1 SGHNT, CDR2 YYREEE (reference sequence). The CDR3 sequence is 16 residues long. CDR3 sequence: CASSPRQGMNTGELFF. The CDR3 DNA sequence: TGTGCCAGCAGCCCCCGACAGGGGATGAACACCGGGGAGCTGTTTTTT.